What follows are 19 T cell receptor beta chains derived from one specimen sequenced in a study of T cells after yellow fever vaccination. MiXCR, applied by TCRdb to the 5' RACE reads, yields one record per CDR3 protein. The profile shows a few hundred thousand distinct CDR3 sequences, over 4.5% of them singletons. The sample consisted of CD4+ T cells sorted from PBMCs, taken on the day of the yellow fever booster vaccination. All receptors derive from a man aged 18 to 29 who received the YFV17D yellow fever vaccine.

This clonotype was recorded a few times. The gene calls are TRBV6-1 and TRBJ2-7; D possibly matches TRBD1 or TRBD2 (5 bases each). V lost 8 bases, J lost 6 bases, and 20 bases lay in between. This CDR3 has 14 amino acids. CDR1 is MNHNS, CDR2 SASEGT, per germline. CDR3 residues: CASSLGRLGGEQYV. As DNA, the CDR3 is TGTGCCAGCTCCCTGGGACGTCTGGGCGGCGAGCAGTACGTC.

This clonotype was seen more than once but under ten times. CDR3 DNA: TGTGCCAGCAGCCGACGGTGGACAGGGCCGTATTTGAACACTGAAGCTTTCTTT. This gives the protein CASSRRWTGPYLNTEAFF. This chain uses TRBV12-3 or TRBV12-4 with TRBJ1-1, with TRBD1 identical over 8 bases. There are 18 residues in the CDR3. V lost 6 bases and J lost 0; bases outside the gene matches: 15.

The rearrangement uses TRBV5-1 and TRBJ2-3, with D perhaps matching TRBD1 (6 bases). Germline lookup yields CDR1 SGHRS and CDR2 YFSETQ. Trimming removed 4 bases from V and 3 bases from J, with 9 bases in between. This CDR3 has 13 residues. The CDR3 spells CASSPGQTDTQYF. CDR3 bases: TGCGCCAGCAGCCCCGGACAGACAGATACGCAGTATTTT.

This rearrangement joins TRBV4-2 to TRBJ2-1; 7 positions match TRBD2. The CDR3 is 15 residues long. CDR1 LGHNA and CDR2 YNFKEQ come from the germline V gene. Germline trimming cut 1 base from V and 6 bases from J; bases unmatched to any gene: 6. The CDR3: CASSQVKERGNEQFF. The CDR3 nucleotides are TGTGCCAGCAGCCAAGTGAAAGAGCGGGGCAATGAGCAGTTCTTC.

The J gene is TRBJ2-7, the V gene TRBV19; 11 bases map to TRBD2. From germline, CDR1 is LNHDA and CDR2 SQIVND (reference sequence). The CDR3 has 17 amino acids. The ends lost 9 bases at V and 1 base at J; junction bases unmatched: 14. CDR3 nucleotides: TGTGCCAGCCGGGGCCTCTCTAGCGGGGGGACTTCCTACGAGCAGTACTTC. Its protein product is CASRGLSSGGTSYEQYF.

Many counts were recorded for this clonotype. This sequence joins TRBV12-3 or TRBV12-4 and TRBJ2-6, with D maybe TRBD2 (6 bases). This CDR3 is 19 amino acids long. V was shortened by 3 bases and J by 0 bases, with 18 bases between the two germline ends. The CDR3 spells CASSFPAAARGSGANVLTF. As DNA, the CDR3 is TGTGCCAGCAGTTTCCCCGCCGCGGCGCGGGGCTCTGGGGCCAACGTCCTGACTTTC.

This clonotype has more than one count but fewer than ten. The chain has TRBV11-2 and TRBJ2-7, with D possibly being TRBD1 (6 bases). This CDR3 has 15 amino acids. V lost 2 bases and J 7 bases, leaving 18 bases between the germline ends. CDR1 SGHAT and CDR2 FQNNGV come from the germline V gene. In DNA, the CDR3 is TGTGCCAGCAGCTTAACGGGACAACTGGGGCGGGAGCAGTACTTC. It specifies CASSLTGQLGREQYF.

The sample holds many counts of this clonotype. The chain is built from TRBV7-3 and TRBJ1-2, with D perhaps TRBD1 (6 bases). Germline V lookup: CDR1 SGHTA, CDR2 FQGTGA. Trimming pared 5 bases from V and 2 bases from J, leaving 15 bases between. CDR3 length equals 15 residues. The CDR3 DNA reads TGTGCCAGCAGCCGTCCTACCGGGACAAACTATGGCTACACCTTC. Protein: CASSRPTGTNYGYTF.

This clonotype was counted ten times or more. The chain has TRBV4-2 and TRBJ2-1, with TRBD2 matching 11 bases. The CDR3 is 16 residues long. Germline trimming cut 1 base from V and 2 bases from J; bases unmatched to any gene: 1. Germline V CDR1 and CDR2: LGHNA, YNFKEQ. CDR3 sequence: CASSQGGLAAYNEQFF. DNA for the CDR3: TGTGCCAGCAGCCAAGGGGGACTAGCGGCCTACAATGAGCAGTTCTTC.

The V and J genes are TRBV7-6 and TRBJ2-1, with D possibly being TRBD2 (6 bases). V lost 1 base, J lost 2 bases, and 15 bases lay in between. CDR1 and CDR2 from the germline V gene are SGHVS and FNYEAQ. The CDR3 has 17 amino acids. The CDR3 protein is CASSLVVGTFTYNEQFF. In DNA form, the CDR3 reads TGTGCCAGCAGCTTAGTCGTCGGGACTTTTACCTACAATGAGCAGTTCTTC.

This clonotype was seen a few times. The rearrangement links TRBV3-1 to TRBJ2-7, with TRBD1 as a possible D gene (5 bases). Trimming cost V 0 bases and J 4 bases, with 7 bases left between them. Germline V gives CDR1 LGHDT, CDR2 YNNKEL (reference sequence). This CDR3 is built from 13 residues. The CDR3 sequence is CASSQDSGYEQYV. The CDR3 region has the DNA TGTGCCAGCAGCCAAGATTCAGGGTACGAGCAGTACGTC.

The V call is TRBV19, the J call TRBJ2-7; D is possibly TRBD1 (7 bases). CDR3 length: 15 amino acids. Germline V gives CDR1 LNHDA, CDR2 SQIVND (reference sequence). V was pared by 5 bases and J by 7 bases, with 21 bases between. CDR3 sequence (DNA): TGTGCCAGTAGTCCCCGGGACAGCCACAGCGGGGAGCAGTACGTC. Translating it yields CASSPRDSHSGEQYV.

This chain joins TRBV7-9 and TRBJ1-2, with 7 bases aligning to TRBD1. CDR3 length: 15 residues. The germline V gene encodes CDR1 SEHNR and CDR2 FQNEAQ (reference sequence). After removal of 5 bases from V and 3 bases from J, the junction contained 9 bases not matched to a gene. CDR3 sequence reads: CASSPRQGWDYGYTF. For the CDR3, the DNA is TGTGCCAGCAGCCCGAGACAGGGTTGGGACTATGGCTACACCTTC.

This clonotype has only a few counts. V usage is TRBV12-5 and J usage is TRBJ2-3, with no clear D. Trimming removed 6 bases at V and 12 bases at J, with 10 bases between. Germline-derived CDR1 and CDR2 are LGHNT and FRNRAP. There are 10 residues in the CDR3. The CDR3 reads CASGVDAQYF. The DNA of the CDR3 is TGTGCTAGTGGGGTGGATGCTCAGTATTTT.

The sample holds a few counts of this clonotype. The chain couples TRBV7-2 to TRBJ1-1, with D unresolved. The ends were cut back, 0 bases at V and 5 bases at J, with 13 bases in the middle. Per the germline V gene, CDR1 is SGHTA and CDR2 is FQGNSA. This CDR3 region has 15 residues. The CDR3 nucleotides are TGTGCCAGCAGCTTAGCGTGGGGAAGTGGGACTGAAGCTTTCTTT. It yields the protein CASSLAWGSGTEAFF.

This clonotype was observed at least ten times. The V call is TRBV28, the J call TRBJ2-1; D may be TRBD2 (6 bases). This CDR3 comprises 15 residues. Trimming removed 8 bases from V and 9 bases from J, with 23 bases in between. The germline V gene encodes CDR1 MDHEN and CDR2 SYDVKM. CDR3 nucleotides: TGTGCCAGCCATTCCCTAGCGAGGGTGAGGGGTGAGCAGTTCTTC. Residues: CASHSLARVRGEQFF.

V and J are TRBV20-1 and TRBJ1-5; D perhaps matches TRBD1 (5 bases). CDR1 and CDR2 from the germline V gene are DFQATT and SNEGSKA (reference sequence). This CDR3 region has 11 residues. The V and J ends lost 6 bases and 6 bases respectively, with 9 bases between them. CDR3 sequence (DNA): TGCAGTGCCGGGGGGAGTCAGCCCCAGCATTTT. This sequence encodes CSAGGSQPQHF.

There are many counts of this clonotype. The chain has TRBV7-8 and TRBJ2-3; 9 bases align to TRBD2. V gave up 1 base and J gave up 3 bases; unmatched junction bases: 5. Germline values: CDR1 SGHVS, CDR2 FQNEAQ. This CDR3 has 16 residues. CDR3 in DNA: TGTGCCAGCAGCTTAGAGGCGGGGGGGCATACAGATACGCAGTATTTT. Its protein product is CASSLEAGGHTDTQYF.

The chain joins TRBV29-1 to TRBJ2-5; unclear D gene. The ends were cut back, 5 bases at V and 0 bases at J, with 4 bases in the middle. This CDR3 comprises 11 residues. From germline, CDR1 is SQVTM and CDR2 ANQGSEA. CDR3 coding DNA: TGCAGCGTTTCGAACCAAGAGACCCAGTACTTC. It specifies CSVSNQETQYF.